The 26 T cell receptor beta chains given below trace back to one sample, sequenced in a study of blood T cell repertoires in COVID-19 (dated by TCRdb to 2018 to 2020). Libraries came from the immunoSEQ multiplex PCR assay. Not all clones reach the TCRdb copy of this immuneACCESS table, which keeps in-frame sequences only. Checked studies attribute under half of the gap to unresolved V genes and leave the rest unexplained. In all, the sample holds fewer than 250,000 clones, and around four fifths of those were seen once. Clones ranked in the top ten supply approximately 0.9% of the sample. The material sequenced was peripheral blood. The receptors shown here come from a man aged 60 to 75 with COVID-19, enrolled during active disease.

This clone was detected once. This rearrangement joins TRBV7-9 to TRBJ1-4, with 8 nucleotides matching TRBD1. The V and J ends lost 5 bases and 8 bases, in that order; junction bases with no gene match: 7. CDR1 is SEHNR and CDR2 is FQNEAQ in the germline V gene (reference sequence). The CDR3 is 14 residues long. The CDR3 region has the DNA TGTGCCAGCAGCACTGGACAGGGAAGAGAAAAACTGTTTTTT. It codes for CASSTGQGREKLFF.

The V gene is TRBV12-3 or TRBV12-4, the J gene TRBJ1-1; D is uncertain. The germline V and J ends were trimmed by 3 bases and 2 bases, with 7 bases remaining between them. The CDR3 is 13 amino acids. The CDR3 spells CASSFYSNTEAFF. The CDR3 coding sequence is TGTGCCAGCAGTTTTTATAGCAACACTGAAGCTTTCTTT.

The V gene is TRBV2, the J gene TRBJ1-2, with TRBD1 matching over 7 bases. The germline CDR1 and CDR2 sequences are SNHLY and FYNNEI. With V trimmed by 6 bases and J by 4 bases, 5 bases remained unmatched. CDR3 size: 13 residues. In DNA form, the CDR3 reads TGTGCCAGCAGCGCCGGGACAGTCTATGGCTACACCTTC. This encodes CASSAGTVYGYTF. Combining the CDR3 with reference TRBV2 and TRBJ1-2 gives the whole variable domain EPEVTQTPSHQVTQMGQEVILRCVPISNHLYFYWYRQILGQKVEFLVSFYNNEISEKSEIFDDQFSVERPDGSNFTLKIRSTKLEDSAMYFCASSAGTVYGYTFGSGTRLTVV.

This clone was found once. CDR3: CASSPVLGEPQHF. The CDR3, as DNA: TGCGCCAGCAGTCCAGTATTAGGAGAGCCCCAGCATTTT. J is TRBJ1-5 and V is TRBV4-3; unclear D gene. The V gene lost 6 bases and the J gene lost 8 bases, with 14 bases spanning the gap. The CDR3 has 13 residues. CDR1 is LGHNA, CDR2 YSLEER, per germline.

A remark on this clone: The same CDR3 arises from other DNA sequences in this sample as well. The chain combines TRBV24-1 with TRBJ2-3; D possibly corresponds to TRBD1 (6 bases). With 4 bases removed from V and 7 bases from J, the gap between germline ends came to 8 bases. The length of the CDR3 is 12 residues. Per germline, CDR1 KGHDR and CDR2 SFDVKD. CDR3: CATSEQGYTQYF. The CDR3 region has the DNA TGTGCCACCAGTGAGCAGGGGTATACGCAGTATTTT.

The CDR3 sequence: CASSSQGISPLHF. For the CDR3, the DNA is TGTGCCAGCAGCTCTCAGGGTATCTCACCCCTCCACTTT. The rearrangement links TRBV7-9 to TRBJ1-6, with a weak D call TRBD1 (5 bases). Trimming left V 4 bases short and J 10 bases short, with 11 bases between. This CDR3 has 13 residues. Germline assignment: CDR1 SEHNR and CDR2 FQNEAQ (reference sequence).

A word on this clone: Sequence at one end of the junction differs from germline and may be a read error. The V and J genes are TRBV4-1 and TRBJ2-4; D possibly corresponds to TRBD2 (6 bases). The germline V gene has CDR1 MGHRA and CDR2 YSYEKL. The CDR3 is 15 amino acids. The CDR3 here is CASSQARGAENIQYF. The CDR3 DNA sequence: TGCGCCAGCAGCCAAGCGCGGGGAGCCGAAAACATTCAGTACTTC.

This clone was seen more than once but under ten times. The V gene is TRBV6-1, the J gene TRBJ2-7, with 8 positions matching TRBD1. Unmatched junction bases numbered 9, after V lost 0 bases and J lost 5 bases. The CDR3 covers 16 residues. Germline CDR1 reads MNHNS; CDR2 reads SASEGT. Here the CDR3 reads CASSEALPGGRNEQYF. The DNA of the CDR3 is TGTGCCAGCAGTGAAGCGCTTCCAGGGGGCCGAAACGAGCAGTACTTC.

The chain couples TRBV7-2 to TRBJ2-2; TRBD1 agrees at 11 bases. Unmatched junction bases numbered 4, after V lost 3 bases and J lost 4 bases. The germline V gene encodes CDR1 SGHTA and CDR2 FQGNSA. This CDR3 spans 16 amino acids. The CDR3 spells CASSLGGTGGTGELFF. The CDR3 coding sequence is TGTGCCAGCAGCTTGGGCGGGACAGGGGGCACCGGGGAGCTGTTTTTT.

The CDR3 DNA reads TGTGCCAGCAGGGGGACGCGGGGCACTGAAGCTTTCTTT. Residues: CASRGTRGTEAFF. The gene calls are TRBV2 and TRBJ1-1, with D tentatively TRBD1 (5 bases). The CDR3 loop spans 13 amino acids. Trimming removed 6 bases at V and 4 bases at J, with 12 bases between. Germline V gene lookup returns CDR1 SNHLY and CDR2 FYNNEI. Combining the CDR3 with reference TRBV2 and TRBJ1-1 gives the whole variable domain EPEVTQTPSHQVTQMGQEVILRCVPISNHLYFYWYRQILGQKVEFLVSFYNNEISEKSEIFDDQFSVERPDGSNFTLKIRSTKLEDSAMYFCASRGTRGTEAFFGQGTRLTVV.

In its sample, this clone was seen a few times. In nucleotides, the CDR3 is TGTGCCAGCAGTAGAGACAGGGGCGGCACTGAAGCTTTCTTT. It specifies CASSRDRGGTEAFF. The chain recombines TRBV27 with TRBJ1-1, with 8 bases matching TRBD1. The CDR3 loop spans 14 amino acids. V lost 5 bases, J lost 4 bases, and 6 bases stayed unmatched. Germline assignment: CDR1 MNHEY and CDR2 SMNVEV (reference sequence).

V is TRBV19 and J is TRBJ2-7; 7 nucleotides align to TRBD1. CDR3 length equals 15 residues. Germline loops: CDR1 LNHDA, CDR2 SQIVND (reference sequence). The trim removed 6 bases at V and 4 bases at J, leaving 12 bases unmatched. The CDR3 reads CASSSSGTAVYEQYF. The CDR3 DNA sequence: TGTGCCAGTAGCAGTTCCGGGACAGCCGTTTACGAGCAGTACTTC.

This clone showed up just a few times. V is TRBV7-9 and J is TRBJ2-7, with 7 bases fitting TRBD2. The CDR3 covers 15 residues. CDR1 and CDR2 (germline): SEHNR, FQNEAQ (reference sequence). J gave up 0 bases and V 5 bases, and 7 bases lay outside the gene matches. CDR3 sequence (DNA): TGTGCCAGCAGCACAGGCGGACTAGACTCCTACGAGCAGTACTTC. Translating it yields CASSTGGLDSYEQYF.

This chain links TRBV9 with TRBJ1-1; D not certain. CDR3 length: 13 amino acids. The V end lost 3 bases, the J end lost 0 bases, and 6 bases lay between the germline ends. Germline lookup yields CDR1 SGDLS and CDR2 YYNGEE. CDR3 in DNA: TGTGCCAGCAGCGGTAATATGAACACTGAAGCTTTCTTT. Amino acid sequence: CASSGNMNTEAFF.

The chain uses TRBV5-1 and TRBJ2-7; 12 bases align to TRBD1. This CDR3 is 16 amino acids long. CDR1 and CDR2 (germline): SGHRS, YFSETQ. The J segment lost 11 bases and the V segment lost 0 bases, leaving 12 bases of the junction unmatched. The CDR3 is CASSLAPGTGGFIEYF. CDR3 sequence (DNA): TGCGCCAGCAGCTTGGCCCCCGGGACAGGGGGCTTTATTGAGTACTTC.

This clone has a handful of counts. The V gene is TRBV18, the J gene TRBJ2-6; D is perhaps TRBD2 (5 bases). Trimming left V 0 bases short and J 2 bases short, with 11 bases between. There are 17 residues in the CDR3. Germline assignment: CDR1 KGHSH and CDR2 LQKENI. CDR3 region: CASSPPAGRPGANVLTF. In nucleotides, the CDR3 is TGTGCCAGCTCACCACCGGCGGGCAGGCCTGGGGCCAACGTCCTGACTTTC.

This rearrangement joins TRBV19 to TRBJ1-5, with TRBD1 matching over 7 bases. This CDR3 has 14 residues. Trimming took 5 bases from V and 3 from J; bases not matched to a gene: 4. From germline, CDR1 is LNHDA and CDR2 SQIVND (reference sequence). This CDR3 is CASSSDRANQPQHF. CDR3 nucleotide sequence: TGTGCCAGTAGTTCCGACAGGGCCAATCAGCCCCAGCATTTT.

The V gene is TRBV12-3 or TRBV12-4, the J gene TRBJ2-2; D remains unclear. The CDR3 covers 12 residues. The V end was cut by 7 bases, the J end by 7 bases, with 10 bases between. This CDR3 reads CASTPSIGELFF. The CDR3 DNA reads TGTGCCAGCACCCCGAGTATCGGGGAGCTGTTTTTT.

The J gene is TRBJ2-5, the V gene TRBV30, with D hard to call. The CDR3 has 11 residues. V was shortened by 0 bases and J by 5 bases, with 4 bases between the two germline ends. Germline CDR1 and CDR2: GTSNPN and SVGIG (reference sequence). The CDR3 bases are TGTGCCTGGAGTGTAGCTGAGACCCAGTACTTC. As protein: CAWSVAETQYF.

The count of this clone is one. The chain carries TRBV28 and TRBJ1-5; 7 bases map to TRBD1. CDR1 MDHEN and CDR2 SYDVKM come from the germline V gene. After removal of 6 bases from V and 3 bases from J, the junction contained 11 bases not matched to a gene. The CDR3 has 16 residues. The CDR3: CASRKQRGHNNQPQHF. In nucleotides, the CDR3 is TGTGCCAGCAGGAAACAAAGGGGGCATAACAATCAGCCCCAGCATTTT.

The chain couples TRBV5-4 to TRBJ2-7; 8 bases map to TRBD1. J gave up 3 bases and V 5 bases, and 4 bases lay outside the gene matches. The CDR3 is 13 residues long. CDR1 and CDR2 (germline): SGHNT, YYREEE (reference sequence). The CDR3 DNA reads as TGTGCCAGCAGTTACAGGGGGATCTACGAGCAGTACTTC. Translation: CASSYRGIYEQYF.

The V call is TRBV27, the J call TRBJ2-7; D call uncertain. Germline assignment: CDR1 MNHEY and CDR2 SMNVEV (reference sequence). The CDR3 has 13 amino acids. V gave up 5 bases and J gave up 6 bases, with 14 bases separating them. CDR3 sequence reads: CASSLGAVSEQYF. The CDR3 bases are TGTGCCAGCAGTCTAGGCGCCGTCTCCGAGCAGTACTTC.

The rearrangement links TRBV7-7 to TRBJ1-1, with TRBD1 as a possible D gene (6 bases). V was cut by 5 bases and J by 6 bases, with 22 bases left in between. The germline CDR1 and CDR2 sequences are SSHAT and FNYEAQ (reference sequence). This CDR3 is built from 16 residues. The CDR3 nucleotides are TGTGCCAGCAGCCCCCCGCCTGGGGGGGGCAAGGCTGAAGCTTTCTTT. The encoded protein is CASSPPPGGGKAEAFF.

The table lists this clone with a count of one. The gene calls are TRBV25-1 and TRBJ1-3; 7 bases line up with TRBD1. This CDR3 region has 13 residues. J was trimmed by 1 base and V by 6 bases; bases with no gene match: 0. Germline CDR1 MGHDK, CDR2 SYGVNS. DNA of the CDR3: TGTGCCAGCAGGACAGGGTCTGGAAACACCATATATTTT. Protein product: CASRTGSGNTIYF. Looking up the rest from reference TRBV25-1 and TRBJ1-3 gives the full variable domain: EADIYQTPRYLVIGTGKKITLECSQTMGHDKMYWYQQDPGMELHLIHYSYGVNSTEKGDLSSESTVSRIRTEHFPLTLESARPSHTSQYLCASRTGSGNTIYFGEGSWLTVV.

The chain is built from TRBV10-2 and TRBJ2-1; D perhaps matches TRBD1 (6 bases). Trimming pared 5 bases from V and 7 bases from J, leaving 12 bases between. Germline lookup yields CDR1 WSHSY and CDR2 SAAADI. The CDR3 extends over 13 amino acids. CDR3 amino acids: CASSNTGFNEQFF. The CDR3 DNA follows: TGCGCCAGCAGTAATACAGGGTTTAATGAGCAGTTCTTC.

The genes are TRBV7-9 and TRBJ1-1; D is possibly TRBD1 (5 bases). The V and J ends lost 3 bases and 5 bases respectively, with 10 bases between them. The CDR3 consists of 13 residues. The germline V gene encodes CDR1 SEHNR and CDR2 FQNEAQ (reference sequence). The CDR3 is CASSFSTDTEAFF. Here the CDR3 DNA reads TGTGCCAGCAGCTTTTCGACAGATACTGAAGCTTTCTTT.